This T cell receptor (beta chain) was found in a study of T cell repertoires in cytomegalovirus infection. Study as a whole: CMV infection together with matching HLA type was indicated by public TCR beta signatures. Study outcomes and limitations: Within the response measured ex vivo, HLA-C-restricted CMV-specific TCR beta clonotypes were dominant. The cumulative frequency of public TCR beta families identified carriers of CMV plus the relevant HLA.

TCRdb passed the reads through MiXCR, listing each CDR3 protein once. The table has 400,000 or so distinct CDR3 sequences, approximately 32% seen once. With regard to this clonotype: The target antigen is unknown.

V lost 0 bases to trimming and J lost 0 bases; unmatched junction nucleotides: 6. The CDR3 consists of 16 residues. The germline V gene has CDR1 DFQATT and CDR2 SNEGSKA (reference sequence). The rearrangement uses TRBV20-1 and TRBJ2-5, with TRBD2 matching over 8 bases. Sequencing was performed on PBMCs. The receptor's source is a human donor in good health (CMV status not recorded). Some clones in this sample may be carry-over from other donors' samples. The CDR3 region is CSAREHSGANQETQYF. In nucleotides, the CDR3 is TGCAGTGCTAGAGAACATAGCGGGGCAAACCAAGAGACCCAGTACTTC.